This entry features one T cell receptor (beta chain) sequence. The antigen is unknown. The data were taken from a study of cytotoxic CD8 clonotypes in ibrutinib-treated CLL. Study-wide context: Patients attained about 25 partial and 2 complete responses; at median 68 months, around 15 remained remitted while approximately twelve progressed. The sample average was about 240,000 productive templates and 90,000 to 95,000 productive rearrangements. Points from the study as a whole: Baseline-level clonality went beyond age-matched healthy donors and moved in step with circulating CD8+ T-cell counts. Sustained-remission and progressing patients had unequal sampling times.

Per the germline V gene, CDR1 is MNHNS and CDR2 is SASEGT. Trimming cost V 0 bases and J 5 bases, with 10 bases left between them. This CDR3 contains 15 residues. Sequenced by immunoSEQ multiplex PCR; TCRdb stores in-frame clones only, minus some. The sample carries a few hundred thousand clones, less than 75% recorded once. The TCR was taken from a human donor with chronic lymphocytic leukemia. The material was PBMCs, obtained after 24 months of ibrutinib treatment. The chain employs TRBV6-1 and TRBJ1-4; possibly TRBD1 for D (6 bases). Here the CDR3 DNA reads TGTGCCAGCAGTGAAGCGAGCAGGGGAAATGAAAAACTGTTTTTT. This sequence encodes CASSEASRGNEKLFF.